The rows below give T cell receptor beta chains drawn from one sample of a study of cytomegalovirus exposure and HLA in healthy donors. Here immunoSEQ multiplex PCR was the method, and the copy in TCRdb shows in-frame clones only, minus some. The sample contains around 94,000 clones, roughly 80% of which appear only once. The sample taken for sequencing was PBMCs. Receptor source: a male donor in good health and CMV-seropositive. Each CDR3 is given without its conserved first and last residue. Each record gives: V gene, clone size, CDR3 protein. Size tells how often a clone was seen (once, few, many) or the class of an expanded clone, and some rows leave it out.

TRBV6-6	few	ASSQTGTGGYGIQY
TRBV18	NA	ASSPSPESRIQAF
TRBV6-5	NA	ASSRTGFKQPQH
TRBV6-5	NA	ASSTGANYGYT
TRBV11-3	once	ASSPGLTTDTQY
TRBV9	NA	ASSVEQNKETQY
TRBV2	few	ASTRDYTDTQY
TRBV30	NA	AWRLSDRVHGYT
TRBV6-6	once	ASRTRTSGSGDEQF
TRBV5-6	NA	ASYYGRVADTQY
TRBV15	NA	ATSRGGGYYGYT
TRBV5-1	NA	ASSQGQHNEKLF
TRBV6-5	NA	ASSYEGRTTAF
TRBV7-9	NA	ASSLGSPTDTEAF
TRBV23-1	few	ASTGEQPQH
TRBV18	NA	ASSLGASGNIQY
TRBV5-1	once	ASTTGTGGSEQY
TRBV7-2	once	ASSYRQGLGNEQF
TRBV6-1	NA	ASSEASTGHGYT
TRBV27	NA	ASSPTGLGFYEQY
TRBV5-1	once	ASSLTGGMTKNIQY
TRBV5-1	NA	ASSFLGLADVSSYNEQF
TRBV25-1	few	ASSSRQGSYGYT
TRBV11-3	NA	ASSLGTGIPFYYNSPLH
TRBV15	NA	ATSGPGPTGEEQF
TRBV28	NA	ASRSRGAAYQPQH
TRBV7-7	NA	ASSSEVGNEQF
TRBV7-2	NA	ASSLVGAGDTQY
TRBV28	NA	ASSFNAGNTIY
TRBV4-1	NA	ASSQPLLGTSGRVTDTQY
TRBV7-9	NA	ASSHTDTQY
TRBV6-4	NA	ATAGTGIEKLF
TRBV28	NA	ASSYGGRTPGELF
TRBV19	NA	ASSGAGMNEQY
TRBV5-1	NA	ASSPGTGGDEQY
TRBV27	few	ASSLNGVKTEAF